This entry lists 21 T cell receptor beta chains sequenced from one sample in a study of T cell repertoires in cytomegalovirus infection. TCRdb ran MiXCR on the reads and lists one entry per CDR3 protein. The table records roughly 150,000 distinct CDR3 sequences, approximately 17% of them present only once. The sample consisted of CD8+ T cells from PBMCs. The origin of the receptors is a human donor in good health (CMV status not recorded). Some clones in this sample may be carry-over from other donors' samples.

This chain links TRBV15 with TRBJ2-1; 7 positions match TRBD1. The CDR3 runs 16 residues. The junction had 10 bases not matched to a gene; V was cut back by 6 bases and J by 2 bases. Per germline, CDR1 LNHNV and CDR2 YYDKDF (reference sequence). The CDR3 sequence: CATRALWDSTYNEQFF. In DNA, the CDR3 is TGTGCCACCAGGGCCCTGTGGGACAGCACCTACAATGAGCAGTTCTTC.

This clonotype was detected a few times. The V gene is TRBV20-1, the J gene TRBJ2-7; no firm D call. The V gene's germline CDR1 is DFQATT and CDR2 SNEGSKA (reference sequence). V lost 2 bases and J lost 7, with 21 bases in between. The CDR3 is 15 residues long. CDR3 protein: CSARPGPGQFWEQYF. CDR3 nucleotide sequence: TGCAGTGCTAGACCCGGCCCCGGGCAGTTCTGGGAGCAGTACTTC.

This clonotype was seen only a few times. The CDR3 sequence: CASSDGQPVVAGELFF. The CDR3 DNA sequence: TGTGCCAGCAGCGACGGACAGCCGGTGGTGGCCGGGGAGCTGTTTTTT. This rearrangement joins TRBV13 to TRBJ2-2, with D perhaps TRBD1 (6 bases). The CDR3 covers 16 residues. V was pared by 5 bases and J by 6 bases, with 19 bases between. Germline assignment: CDR1 PRHDT and CDR2 FYEKMQ (reference sequence). Together with reference TRBV13 and TRBJ2-2, the CDR3 gives the full variable domain: AAGVIQSPRHLIKEKRETATLKCYPIPRHDTVYWYQQGPGQDPQFLISFYEKMQSDKGSIPDRFSAQQFSDYHSELNMSSLELGDSALYFCASSDGQPVVAGELFFGEGSRLTVL.

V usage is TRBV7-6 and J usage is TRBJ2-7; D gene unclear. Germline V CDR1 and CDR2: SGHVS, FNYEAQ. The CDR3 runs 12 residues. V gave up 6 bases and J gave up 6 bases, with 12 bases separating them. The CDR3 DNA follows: TGTGCCAGCAGTTCCATCCTGGCCGAGCAGTACTTC. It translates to CASSSILAEQYF.

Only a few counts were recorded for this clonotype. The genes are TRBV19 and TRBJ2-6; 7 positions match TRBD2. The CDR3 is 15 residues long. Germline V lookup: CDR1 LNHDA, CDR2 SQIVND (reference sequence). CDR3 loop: CATTAGPSGANVLTF. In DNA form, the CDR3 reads TGTGCAACTACAGCGGGACCCTCTGGGGCCAACGTCCTGACTTTC.

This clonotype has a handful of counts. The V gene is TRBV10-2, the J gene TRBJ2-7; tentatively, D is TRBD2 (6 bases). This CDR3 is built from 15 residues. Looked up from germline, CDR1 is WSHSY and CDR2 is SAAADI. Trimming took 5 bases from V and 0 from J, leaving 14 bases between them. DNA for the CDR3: TGCGCCAGCAGTTCCGGGACTCAGAGCTCCTACGAGCAGTACTTC. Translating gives CASSSGTQSSYEQYF.

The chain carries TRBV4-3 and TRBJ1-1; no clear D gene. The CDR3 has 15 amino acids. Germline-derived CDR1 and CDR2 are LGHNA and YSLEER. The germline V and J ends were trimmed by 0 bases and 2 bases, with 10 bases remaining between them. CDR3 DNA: TGCGCCAGCAGCCAAGAGGCCCGTATAAACACTGAAGCTTTCTTT. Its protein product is CASSQEARINTEAFF.

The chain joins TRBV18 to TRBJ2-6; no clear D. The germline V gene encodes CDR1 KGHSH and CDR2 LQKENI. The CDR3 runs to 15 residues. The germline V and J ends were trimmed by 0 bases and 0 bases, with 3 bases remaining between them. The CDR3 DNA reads TGTGCCAGCTCACCACCACGCTCTGGGGCCAACGTCCTGACTTTC. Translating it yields CASSPPRSGANVLTF.

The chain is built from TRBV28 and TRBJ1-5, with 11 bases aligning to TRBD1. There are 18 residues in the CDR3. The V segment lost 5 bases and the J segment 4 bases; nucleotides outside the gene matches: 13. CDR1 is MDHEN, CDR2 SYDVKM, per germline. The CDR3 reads CASSPQPRDRGYNQPQHF. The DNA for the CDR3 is TGTGCCAGCAGTCCCCAACCCCGGGACAGGGGGTATAATCAGCCCCAGCATTTT.

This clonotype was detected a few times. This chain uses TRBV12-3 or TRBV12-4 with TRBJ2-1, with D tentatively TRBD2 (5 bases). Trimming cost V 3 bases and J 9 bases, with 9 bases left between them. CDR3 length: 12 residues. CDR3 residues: CASSFGVPEQFF. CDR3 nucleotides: TGTGCCAGCAGTTTCGGGGTCCCTGAGCAGTTCTTC.

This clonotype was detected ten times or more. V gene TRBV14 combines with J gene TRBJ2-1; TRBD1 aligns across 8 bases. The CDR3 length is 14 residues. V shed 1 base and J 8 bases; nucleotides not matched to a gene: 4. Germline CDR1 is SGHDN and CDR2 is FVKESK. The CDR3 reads CASSQVDRVDEQFF. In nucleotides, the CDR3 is TGTGCCAGCAGCCAAGTGGACAGGGTGGATGAGCAGTTCTTC.

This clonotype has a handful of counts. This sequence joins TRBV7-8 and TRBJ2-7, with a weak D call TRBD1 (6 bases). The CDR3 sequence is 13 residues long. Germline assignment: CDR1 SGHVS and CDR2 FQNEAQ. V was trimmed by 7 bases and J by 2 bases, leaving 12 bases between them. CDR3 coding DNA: TGTGCCAGCACTCAGGACAGAACCTACGAGCAGTACTTC. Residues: CASTQDRTYEQYF.

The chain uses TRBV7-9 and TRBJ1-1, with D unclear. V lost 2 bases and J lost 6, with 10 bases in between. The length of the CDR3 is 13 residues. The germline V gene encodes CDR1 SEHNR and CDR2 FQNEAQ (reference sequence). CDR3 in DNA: TGTGCCAGCAGCTTACCCTTGGTAGCTGAAGCTTTCTTT. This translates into CASSLPLVAEAFF.

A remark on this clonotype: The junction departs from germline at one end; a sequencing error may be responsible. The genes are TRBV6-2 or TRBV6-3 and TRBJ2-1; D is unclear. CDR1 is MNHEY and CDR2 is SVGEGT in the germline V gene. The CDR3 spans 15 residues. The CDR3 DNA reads TGTGTCAGCAGCTCGGACGAGTTTTCCTACAATGAGCAGTTCTTC. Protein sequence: CVSSSDEFSYNEQFF.

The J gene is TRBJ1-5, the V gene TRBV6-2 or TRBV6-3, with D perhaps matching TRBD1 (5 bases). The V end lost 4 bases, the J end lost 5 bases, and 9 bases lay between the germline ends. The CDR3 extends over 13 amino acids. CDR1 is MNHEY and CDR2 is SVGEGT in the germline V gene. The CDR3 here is CASSSLGDQPQHF. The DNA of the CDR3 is TGTGCCAGCAGTTCCCTGGGGGATCAGCCCCAGCATTTT.

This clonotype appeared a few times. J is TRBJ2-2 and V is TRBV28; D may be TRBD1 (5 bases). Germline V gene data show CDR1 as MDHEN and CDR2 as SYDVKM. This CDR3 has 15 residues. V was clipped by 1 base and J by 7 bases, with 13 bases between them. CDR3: CASSLFRQHDGELFF. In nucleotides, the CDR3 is TGTGCCAGCAGTTTATTCCGACAGCACGACGGGGAGCTGTTTTTT.

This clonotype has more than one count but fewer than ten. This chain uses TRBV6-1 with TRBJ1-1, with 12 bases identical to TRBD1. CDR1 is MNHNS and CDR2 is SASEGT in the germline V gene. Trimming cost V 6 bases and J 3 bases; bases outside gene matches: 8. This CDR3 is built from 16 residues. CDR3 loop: CASRPGQGAWDTEAFF. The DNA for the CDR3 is TGTGCCAGCAGACCGGGACAGGGGGCTTGGGACACTGAAGCTTTCTTT.

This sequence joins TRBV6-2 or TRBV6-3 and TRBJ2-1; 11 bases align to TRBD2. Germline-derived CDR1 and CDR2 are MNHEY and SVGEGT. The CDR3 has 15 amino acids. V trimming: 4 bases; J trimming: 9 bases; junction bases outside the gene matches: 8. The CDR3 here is CASSSGTSGGGEQFF. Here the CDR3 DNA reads TGTGCCAGCAGTTCCGGGACTAGCGGAGGGGGTGAGCAGTTCTTC.

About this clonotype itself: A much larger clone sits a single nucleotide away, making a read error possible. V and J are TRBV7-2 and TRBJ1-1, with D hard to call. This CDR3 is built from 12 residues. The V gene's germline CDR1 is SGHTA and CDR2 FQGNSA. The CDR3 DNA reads TGTGCCAACAGCTTAGCGCGGGGTGAAGCTTTCTTT. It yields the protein CANSLARGEAFF.

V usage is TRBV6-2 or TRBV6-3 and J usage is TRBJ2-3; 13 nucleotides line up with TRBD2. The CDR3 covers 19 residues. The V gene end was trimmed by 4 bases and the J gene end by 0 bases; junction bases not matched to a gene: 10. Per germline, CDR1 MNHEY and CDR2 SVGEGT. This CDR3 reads CASSSPSGTSGASTDTQYF. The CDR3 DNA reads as TGTGCCAGCAGTTCCCCTTCCGGGACTAGCGGGGCTAGCACAGATACGCAGTATTTT.

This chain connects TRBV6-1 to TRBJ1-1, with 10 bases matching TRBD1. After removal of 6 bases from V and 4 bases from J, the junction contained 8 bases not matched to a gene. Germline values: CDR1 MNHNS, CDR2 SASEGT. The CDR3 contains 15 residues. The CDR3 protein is CASRRGTGEVTEAFF. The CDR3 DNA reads TGTGCCAGCAGAAGAGGGACAGGGGAGGTCACTGAAGCTTTCTTT.